The sequence of this T cell receptor (beta chain) was determined in a study of T cells in Graves' hyperthyroidism and ophthalmopathy. General study findings and limits: Most expanded thyroid clonotypes above 0.001 also appeared in blood.

This clonotype was observed many times. Its specificity is unknown. Graves' hyperthyroidism without ophthalmopathy progression within 18 months was termed stable. TCR beta CDR3 regions were amplified from RNA. The study used the HTBI primer set for a first-round RT-PCR of the TCR CDR3. TCRdb passed the multiplex PCR reads through MiXCR, listing each CDR3 protein once. In the table there are about 360,000 distinct CDR3 sequences, under 15% of which are singletons. With V trimmed by 5 bases and J by 3 bases, 9 bases remained unmatched. This CDR3 is built from 18 residues. Per the germline V gene, CDR1 is PRHDT and CDR2 is FYEKMQ (reference sequence).

The chain carries TRBV13 and TRBJ2-3; 15 bases fit TRBD2. The source material was blood. This clonotype was obtained from a woman aged 18-29 years with Graves' hyperthyroidism. This CDR3 is CASSLHIGTSGRTDTQYF. The CDR3 DNA reads as TGTGCCAGCAGCCTACACATAGGGACTAGCGGGAGGACAGATACGCAGTATTTT.